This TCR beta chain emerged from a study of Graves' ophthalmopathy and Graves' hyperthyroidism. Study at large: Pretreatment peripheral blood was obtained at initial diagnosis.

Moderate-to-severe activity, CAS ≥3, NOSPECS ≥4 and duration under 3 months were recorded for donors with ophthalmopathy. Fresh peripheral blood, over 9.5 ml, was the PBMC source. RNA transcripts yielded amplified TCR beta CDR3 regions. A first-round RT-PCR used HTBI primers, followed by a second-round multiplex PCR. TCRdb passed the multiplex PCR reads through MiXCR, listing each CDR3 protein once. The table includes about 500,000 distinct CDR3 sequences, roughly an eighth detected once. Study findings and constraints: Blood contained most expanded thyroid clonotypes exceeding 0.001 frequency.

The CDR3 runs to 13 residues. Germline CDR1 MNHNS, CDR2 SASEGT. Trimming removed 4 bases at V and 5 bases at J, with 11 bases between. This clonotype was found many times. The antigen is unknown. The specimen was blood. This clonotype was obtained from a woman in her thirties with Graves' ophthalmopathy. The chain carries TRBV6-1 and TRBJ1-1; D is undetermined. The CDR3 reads CASSVSSATEAFF. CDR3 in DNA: TGTGCCAGCAGTGTTAGTAGTGCGACTGAAGCTTTCTTT.